These T cell receptor beta chains were read from a single sample in a study of STAT5B mutations in CD4+ large granular lymphocyte leukemia. Clones were read by immunoSEQ multiplex PCR, and TCRdb kept only the in-frame ones, dropping some. The table records about 23,000 clones, around 80% of them present only once. What was sequenced was CD4+ T cells from blood buffy coats. These receptors were taken from a human donor in good health. CDR3s include the opening cysteine and the closing phenylalanine or tryptophan. The D gene is left open where the match is weak. The size entry is marked missing in some rows and otherwise reads once, few, many or a size class.

NA	13	NA	TRBJ2-1	TRBV6-4	CASSVDVGGYQFF	TGTGCCAGCAGTGTTGATGTTGGGGGTTACCAGTTCTTC
NA	13	NA	TRBJ1-1	TRBV7-7	CASSRTENTEAFF	TGTGCCAGCAGCAGGACAGAGAACACTGAAGCTTTCTTT
TRBD1	14	NA	TRBJ1-6	TRBV9	CASSLDRGSSPLHF	TGTGCCAGCAGTCTTGACAGGGGATCTTCACCCCTCCACTTT
NA	15	NA	TRBJ2-7	TRBV7-8	CASSSSRTEPYEQYF	TGTGCCAGCAGCTCTTCTCGGACAGAACCCTACGAGCAGTACTTC
TRBD2	14	NA	TRBJ2-3	TRBV6-5	CASRTSGGTDTQYF	TGTGCCAGCAGAACTAGCGGGGGTACAGATACGCAGTATTTT
TRBD1	15	NA	TRBJ1-1	TRBV28	CASRLLTGMNTEAFF	TGTGCCAGCAGGCTACTGACAGGGATGAACACTGAAGCTTTCTTT
NA	14	NA	TRBJ1-2	TRBV7-2	CASSFSRDDYGYTF	TGTGCCAGCAGCTTTTCCAGGGACGACTATGGCTACACCTTC
NA	15	NA	TRBJ2-1	TRBV18	CASSPSVSSYNEQFF	TGTGCCAGCTCACCTAGCGTAAGCTCCTACAATGAGCAGTTCTTC
NA	14	NA	TRBJ2-7	TRBV27	CASSLGMNSYEQYF	TGTGCCAGCAGTTTGGGAATGAACTCCTACGAGCAGTACTTC
TRBD1	15	NA	TRBJ2-4	TRBV11-1	CASSLGDRAKNIQYF	TGTGCCAGCAGCTTAGGGGACAGGGCTAAAAACATTCAGTACTTC
NA	12	NA	TRBJ2-7	TRBV27	CASSLGGAEQYF	TGTGCCAGCAGTTTAGGGGGCGCCGAGCAGTACTTC
TRBD2	13	NA	TRBJ2-5	TRBV30	CAFTGGVSETQYF	TGTGCCTTTACCGGGGGGGTCTCAGAGACCCAGTACTTC
TRBD1	14	NA	TRBJ2-7	TRBV5-1	CASSSDRVPYEQYF	TGCGCCAGCAGCTCGGACAGGGTGCCCTACGAGCAGTACTTC
NA	15	NA	TRBJ1-2	TRBV2	CASSDAGARVAGYTF	TGTGCCAGCAGTGACGCGGGGGCGCGGGTAGCGGGCTACACCTTC
NA	13	NA	TRBJ1-2	TRBV11-3	CASSLGDGYGYTF	TGTGCCAGCAGCTTAGGGGATGGCTATGGCTACACCTTC
NA	14	few	TRBJ1-5	TRBV6-5	CASSTGRDNQPQHF	TGTGCCAGCAGTACAGGACGGGACAATCAGCCCCAGCATTTT
NA	12	few	TRBJ2-7	TRBV28	CASSLRPYEQYF	TGTGCCAGCAGTTTACGCCCCTACGAGCAGTACTTC
NA	15	few	TRBJ1-6	TRBV19	CASSMTLSGNSPLHF	TGTGCCAGTAGTATGACACTCTCGGGTAATTCACCCCTCCACTTT
NA	12	once	TRBJ1-5	TRBV19	CATRQNLQPQHF	TGTGCCACCCGACAGAATTTGCAGCCCCAGCATTTT
TRBD1	13	NA	TRBJ2-4	TRBV27	CASSWTGGNIQYF	TGTGCCAGCAGTTGGACAGGGGGAAACATTCAGTACTTC
NA	16	NA	TRBJ2-1	TRBV11-2	CASSLVPPGMGNEQFF	TGTGCCAGCAGCTTAGTGCCCCCCGGGATGGGCAATGAGCAGTTCTTC
NA	14	NA	TRBJ1-6	TRBV4-2	CASSQDRGNSPLHF	TGTGCCAGCAGCCAAGATAGAGGGAATTCACCCCTCCACTTT
TRBD1	15	NA	TRBJ2-2	TRBV6-1	CASRGQYGYTGELFF	TGTGCCAGCAGGGGACAGTATGGTTACACCGGGGAGCTGTTTTTT
NA	14	NA	TRBJ2-1	TRBV4-1	CASSLIQGYNEQFF	TGCGCCAGCAGCTTGATACAGGGTTACAATGAGCAGTTCTTC
TRBD1	16	NA	TRBJ1-2	TRBV28	CASRRTGVAPNYGYTF	TGTGCCAGCAGAAGGACAGGGGTGGCACCTAACTATGGCTACACCTTC
TRBD2	16	NA	TRBJ2-4	TRBV5-1	CASSSTGGGVENIQYF	TGCGCCAGCAGCTCCACGGGGGGGGGCGTGGAAAACATTCAGTACTTC
NA	15	NA	TRBJ1-1	TRBV7-8	CASSLAAGVNTEAFF	TGTGCCAGCAGCTTAGCGGCAGGGGTGAACACTGAAGCTTTCTTT
NA	14	NA	TRBJ1-1	TRBV27	CASSLQTGYTEAFF	TGTGCCAGCAGTTTACAGACGGGGTACACTGAAGCTTTCTTT
TRBD2	16	NA	TRBJ2-3	TRBV6-1	CASSALAGALTDTQYF	TGTGCCAGCAGTGCACTAGCGGGGGCCCTCACAGATACGCAGTATTTT
NA	15	NA	TRBJ1-1	TRBV28	CASSLQGPLNTEAFF	TGTGCCAGCAGTTTGCAGGGCCCGTTGAACACTGAAGCTTTCTTT
NA	11	once	TRBJ1-1	TRBV5-4	CASSRNTEAFF	TGTGCCAGCAGCCGGAACACTGAAGCTTTCTTT
TRBD1	16	NA	TRBJ2-7	TRBV27	CASSLSWTGSSYEQYF	TGTGCCAGCAGTTTAAGTTGGACAGGGAGCTCCTACGAGCAGTACTTC
TRBD2	16	NA	TRBJ2-1	TRBV6-1	CASSEFLAGAYNEQFF	TGTGCCAGCAGTGAATTCCTAGCGGGAGCTTACAATGAGCAGTTCTTC
NA	15	NA	TRBJ1-5	TRBV28	CASTRTHIGNQPQHF	TGTGCCAGTACACGTACCCATATTGGCAATCAGCCCCAGCATTTT
NA	15	NA	TRBJ1-1	TRBV5-1	CASSSSTGFNTEAFF	TGCGCCAGCAGCTCCTCTACTGGATTCAACACTGAAGCTTTCTTT
NA	15	NA	TRBJ2-2	TRBV11-2	CASSLGQKNTGELFF	TGTGCCAGCAGCTTAGGACAGAAGAACACCGGGGAGCTGTTTTTT
NA	14	once	TRBJ1-1	TRBV28	CASSIRTENTEAFF	TGTGCCAGCAGTATTCGGACAGAGAACACTGAAGCTTTCTTT
TRBD1	17	NA	TRBJ2-3	TRBV19	CASRTLGQGSLTDTQYF	TGTGCCAGTAGAACTCTGGGACAGGGCTCCCTCACAGATACGCAGTATTTT
NA	14	NA	TRBJ1-5	TRBV5-4	CASSLAGNNQPQHF	TGTGCCAGCAGCTTGGCAGGGAACAATCAGCCCCAGCATTTT
TRBD2	14	NA	TRBJ2-3	TRBV6-5	CASRRLAGLDTQYF	TGTGCCAGCAGGCGACTAGCGGGATTAGATACGCAGTATTTT
TRBD1	15	NA	TRBJ2-7	TRBV18	CASSPLGQGTYEQYF	TGTGCCAGCTCACCATTGGGACAGGGAACCTACGAGCAGTACTTC
TRBD2	19	NA	TRBJ2-5	TRBV5-1	CASRLPPGTSGSMVETQYF	TGCGCCAGCAGACTCCCACCCGGGACTAGCGGGAGTATGGTGGAGACCCAGTACTTC
TRBD1	15	NA	TRBJ2-2	TRBV11-2	CASSRTGSSTGELFF	TGTGCCAGCAGCCGGACAGGGTCGAGTACCGGGGAGCTGTTTTTT
NA	12	NA	TRBJ1-1	TRBV19	CASSMVQGPAFF	TGTGCCAGTAGTATGGTACAGGGTCCAGCTTTCTTT
TRBD1	15	NA	TRBJ1-4	TRBV25-1	CASSQDRGANEKLFF	TGTGCCAGCAGTCAAGACAGGGGGGCTAATGAAAAACTGTTTTTT
TRBD2	14	once	TRBJ2-7	TRBV5-1	CASSNSGGPYEQYF	TGCGCCAGCAGCAATAGCGGGGGACCCTACGAGCAGTACTTC
NA	13	NA	TRBJ2-5	TRBV5-5	CASSNFLQETQYF	TGTGCCAGCAGCAACTTCCTCCAAGAGACCCAGTACTTC
TRBD1	12	NA	TRBJ2-7	TRBV29-1	CSVGTGTYEQYF	TGCAGCGTGGGGACAGGAACCTACGAGCAGTACTTC
TRBD1	18	once	TRBJ2-1	TRBV11-1	CASSQIWDRGFDENEQFF	TGTGCCAGCAGTCAGATATGGGACAGGGGGTTTGATGAAAATGAGCAGTTCTTC
TRBD1	14	NA	TRBJ2-7	TRBV6-1	CASSPGTGVYEQYF	TGTGCCAGCAGCCCCGGGACAGGGGTCTACGAGCAGTACTTC
NA	16	NA	TRBJ2-1	TRBV2	CASSLRSPASYNEQFF	TGTGCCAGCAGTCTAAGGTCGCCGGCGTCCTACAATGAGCAGTTCTTC
TRBD2	13	NA	TRBJ2-1	TRBV7-2	CASSLSGDNEQFF	TGTGCCAGCAGCTTAAGCGGGGACAATGAGCAGTTCTTC
TRBD2	15	NA	TRBJ2-3	TRBV19	CATSNARGYSDTQYF	TGTGCCACCTCGAACGCGCGGGGGTATTCAGATACGCAGTATTTT
NA	14	NA	TRBJ2-7	TRBV16	CASSRRDTPREQYF	TGTGCCAGCAGCAGACGGGACACCCCTCGGGAGCAGTACTTC
NA	14	few	TRBJ1-6	TRBV7-9	CASSLGRPNSPLHF	TGTGCCAGCAGCTTGGGACGTCCTAATTCACCCCTCCACTTT